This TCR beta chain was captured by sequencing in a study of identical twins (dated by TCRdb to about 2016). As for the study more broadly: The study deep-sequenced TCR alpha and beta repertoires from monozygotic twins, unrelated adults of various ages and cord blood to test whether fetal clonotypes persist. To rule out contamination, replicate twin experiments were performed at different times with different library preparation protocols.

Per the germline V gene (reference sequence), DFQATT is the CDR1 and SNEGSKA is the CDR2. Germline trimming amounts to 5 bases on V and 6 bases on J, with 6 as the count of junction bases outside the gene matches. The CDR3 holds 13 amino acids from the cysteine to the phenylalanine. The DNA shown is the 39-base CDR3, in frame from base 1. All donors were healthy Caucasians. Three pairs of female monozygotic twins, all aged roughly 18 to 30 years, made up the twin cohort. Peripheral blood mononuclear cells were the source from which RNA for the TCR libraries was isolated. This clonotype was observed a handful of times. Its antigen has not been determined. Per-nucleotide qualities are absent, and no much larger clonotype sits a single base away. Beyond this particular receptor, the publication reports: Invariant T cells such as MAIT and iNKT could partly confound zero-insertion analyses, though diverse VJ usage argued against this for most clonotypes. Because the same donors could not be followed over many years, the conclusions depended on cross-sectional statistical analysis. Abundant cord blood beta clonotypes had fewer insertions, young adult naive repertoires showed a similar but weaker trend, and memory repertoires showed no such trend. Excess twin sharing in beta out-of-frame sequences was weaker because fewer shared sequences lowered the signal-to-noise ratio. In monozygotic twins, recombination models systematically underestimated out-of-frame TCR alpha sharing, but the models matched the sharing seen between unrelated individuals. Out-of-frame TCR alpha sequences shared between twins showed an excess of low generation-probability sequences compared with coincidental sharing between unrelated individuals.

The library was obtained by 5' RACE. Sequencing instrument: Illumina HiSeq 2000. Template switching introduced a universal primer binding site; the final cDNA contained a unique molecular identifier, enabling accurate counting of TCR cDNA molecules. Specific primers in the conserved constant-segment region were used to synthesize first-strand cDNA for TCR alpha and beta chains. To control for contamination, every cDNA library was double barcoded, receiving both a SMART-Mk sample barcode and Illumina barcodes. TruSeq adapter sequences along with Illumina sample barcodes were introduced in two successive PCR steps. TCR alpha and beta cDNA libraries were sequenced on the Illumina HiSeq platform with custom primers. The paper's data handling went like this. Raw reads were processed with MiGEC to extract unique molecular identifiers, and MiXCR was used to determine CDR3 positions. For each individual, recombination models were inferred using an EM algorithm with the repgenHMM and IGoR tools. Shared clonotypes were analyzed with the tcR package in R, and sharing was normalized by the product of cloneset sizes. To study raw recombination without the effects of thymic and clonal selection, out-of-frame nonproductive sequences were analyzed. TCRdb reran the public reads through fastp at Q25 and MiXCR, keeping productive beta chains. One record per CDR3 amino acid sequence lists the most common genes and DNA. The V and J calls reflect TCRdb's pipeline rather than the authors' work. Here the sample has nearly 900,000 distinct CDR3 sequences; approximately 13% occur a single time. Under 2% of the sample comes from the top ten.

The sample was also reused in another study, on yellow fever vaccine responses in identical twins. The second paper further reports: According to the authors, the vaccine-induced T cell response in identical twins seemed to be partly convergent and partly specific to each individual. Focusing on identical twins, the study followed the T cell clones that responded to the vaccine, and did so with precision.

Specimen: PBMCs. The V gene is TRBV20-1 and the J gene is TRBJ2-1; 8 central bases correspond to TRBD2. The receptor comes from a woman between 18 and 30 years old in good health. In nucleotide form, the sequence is TGCAGTGCTCCCCGGACTAGCCTCAATGAGCAGTTCTTC. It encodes CSAPRTSLNEQFF.